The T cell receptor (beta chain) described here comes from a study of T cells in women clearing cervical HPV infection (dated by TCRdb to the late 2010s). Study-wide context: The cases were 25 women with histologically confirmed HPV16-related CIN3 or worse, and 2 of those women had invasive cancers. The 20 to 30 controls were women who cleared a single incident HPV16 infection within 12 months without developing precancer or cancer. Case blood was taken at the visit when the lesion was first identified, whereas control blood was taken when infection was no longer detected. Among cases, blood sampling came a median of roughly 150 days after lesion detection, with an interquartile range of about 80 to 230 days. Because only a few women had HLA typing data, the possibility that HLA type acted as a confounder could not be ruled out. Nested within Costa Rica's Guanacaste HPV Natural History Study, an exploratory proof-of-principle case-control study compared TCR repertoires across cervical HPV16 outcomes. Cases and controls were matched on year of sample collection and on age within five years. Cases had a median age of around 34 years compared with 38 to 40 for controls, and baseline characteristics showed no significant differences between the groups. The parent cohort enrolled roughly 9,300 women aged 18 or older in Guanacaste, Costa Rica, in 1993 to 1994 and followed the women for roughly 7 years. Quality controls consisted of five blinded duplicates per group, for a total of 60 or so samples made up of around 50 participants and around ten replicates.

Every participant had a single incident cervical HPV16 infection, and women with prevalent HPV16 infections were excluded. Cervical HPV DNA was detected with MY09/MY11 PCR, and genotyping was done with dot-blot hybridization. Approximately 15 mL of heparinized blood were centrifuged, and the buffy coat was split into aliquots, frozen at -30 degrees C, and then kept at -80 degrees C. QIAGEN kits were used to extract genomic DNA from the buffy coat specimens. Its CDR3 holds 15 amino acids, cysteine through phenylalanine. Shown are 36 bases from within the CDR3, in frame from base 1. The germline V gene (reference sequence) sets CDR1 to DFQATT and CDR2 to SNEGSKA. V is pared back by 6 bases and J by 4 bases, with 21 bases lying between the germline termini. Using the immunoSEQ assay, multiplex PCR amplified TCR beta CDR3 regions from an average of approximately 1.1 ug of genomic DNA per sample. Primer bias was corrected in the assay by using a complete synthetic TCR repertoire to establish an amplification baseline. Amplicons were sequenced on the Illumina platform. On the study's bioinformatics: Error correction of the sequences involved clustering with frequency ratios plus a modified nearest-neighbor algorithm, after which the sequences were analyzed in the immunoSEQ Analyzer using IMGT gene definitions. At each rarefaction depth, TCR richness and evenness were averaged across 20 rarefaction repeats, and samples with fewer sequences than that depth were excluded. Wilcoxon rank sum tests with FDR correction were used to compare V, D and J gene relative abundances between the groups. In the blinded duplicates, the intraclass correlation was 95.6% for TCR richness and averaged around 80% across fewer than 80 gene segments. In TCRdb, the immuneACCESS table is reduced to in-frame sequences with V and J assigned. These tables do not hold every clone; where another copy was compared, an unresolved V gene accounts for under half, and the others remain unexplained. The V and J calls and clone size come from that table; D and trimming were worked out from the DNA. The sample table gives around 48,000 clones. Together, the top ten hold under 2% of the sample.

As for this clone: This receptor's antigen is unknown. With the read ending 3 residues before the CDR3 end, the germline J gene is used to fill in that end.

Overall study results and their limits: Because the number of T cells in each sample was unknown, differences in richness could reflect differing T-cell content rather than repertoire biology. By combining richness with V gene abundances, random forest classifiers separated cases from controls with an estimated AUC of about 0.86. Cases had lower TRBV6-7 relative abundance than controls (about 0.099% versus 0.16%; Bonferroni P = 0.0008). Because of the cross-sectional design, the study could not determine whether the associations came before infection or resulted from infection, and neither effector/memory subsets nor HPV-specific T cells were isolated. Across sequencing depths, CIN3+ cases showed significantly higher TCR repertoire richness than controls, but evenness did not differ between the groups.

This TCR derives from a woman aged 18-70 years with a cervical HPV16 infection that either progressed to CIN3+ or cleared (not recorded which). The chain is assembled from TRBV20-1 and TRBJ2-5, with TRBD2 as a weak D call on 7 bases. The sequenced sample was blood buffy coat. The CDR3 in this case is CSATEGGLGGETQYF. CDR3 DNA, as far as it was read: TGCAGTGCAACTGAGGGGGGGCTTGGGGGAGAGACC.